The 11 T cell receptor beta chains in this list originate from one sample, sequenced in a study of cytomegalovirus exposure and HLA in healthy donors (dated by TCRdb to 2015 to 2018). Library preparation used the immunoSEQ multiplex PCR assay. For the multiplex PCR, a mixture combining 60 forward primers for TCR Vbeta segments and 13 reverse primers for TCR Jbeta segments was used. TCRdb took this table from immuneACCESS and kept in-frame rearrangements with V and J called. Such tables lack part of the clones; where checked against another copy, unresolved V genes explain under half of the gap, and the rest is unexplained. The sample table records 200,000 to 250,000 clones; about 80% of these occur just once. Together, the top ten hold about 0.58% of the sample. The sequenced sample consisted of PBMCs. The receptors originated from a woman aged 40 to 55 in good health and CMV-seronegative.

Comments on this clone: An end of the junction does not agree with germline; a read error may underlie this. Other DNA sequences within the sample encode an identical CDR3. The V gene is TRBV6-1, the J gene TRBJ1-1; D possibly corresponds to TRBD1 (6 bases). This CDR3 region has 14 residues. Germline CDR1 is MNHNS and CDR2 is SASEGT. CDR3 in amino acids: CASREGAGVNLAFF. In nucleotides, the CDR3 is TGTGCCAGCAGGGAAGGGGCAGGGGTTAATTTGGCCTTCTTT.

The CDR3: CASSLTPPSSGNTIYF. The CDR3 bases are TGTGCCAGCAGTTTAACACCTCCATCCTCTGGAAACACCATATATTTT. This sequence joins TRBV27 and TRBJ1-3; D not resolved. Germline V CDR1 and CDR2: MNHEY, SMNVEV (reference sequence). CDR3 length: 16 amino acids. V dropped 2 bases and J dropped 0 bases, with 11 bases sitting between them.

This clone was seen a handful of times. The CDR3 region has the DNA TGCAGCTTCCGGGACAGAAACTCGTATGGCTACACCTTC. It translates to CSFRDRNSYGYTF. This sequence joins TRBV29-1 and TRBJ1-2; 7 bases match TRBD1. CDR3 length: 13 amino acids. CDR1 is SQVTM and CDR2 is ANQGSEA in the germline V gene. V lost 8 bases, J lost 5 bases, and 11 bases stayed unmatched. The whole variable domain, filled in from reference TRBV29-1 and TRBJ1-2, reads SAVISQKPSRDICQRGTSLTIQCQVDSQVTMMFWYRQQPGQSLTLIATANQGSEATYESGFVIDKFPISRPNLTFSTLTVSNMSPEDSSIYLCSFRDRNSYGYTFGSGTRLTVV.

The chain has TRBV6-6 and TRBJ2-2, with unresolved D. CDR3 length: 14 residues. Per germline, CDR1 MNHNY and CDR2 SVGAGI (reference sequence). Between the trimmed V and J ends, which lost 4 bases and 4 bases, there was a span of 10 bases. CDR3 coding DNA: TGTGCCAGCAGTTCCTGGCACGTCACCGGGGAGCTGTTTTTT. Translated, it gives CASSSWHVTGELFF.

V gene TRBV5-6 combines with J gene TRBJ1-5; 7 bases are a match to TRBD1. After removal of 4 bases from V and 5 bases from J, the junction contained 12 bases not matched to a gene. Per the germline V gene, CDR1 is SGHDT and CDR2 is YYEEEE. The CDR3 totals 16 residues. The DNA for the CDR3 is TGTGCCAGCAGCCTGGGGTCGACAGGGTTCCATCAGCCCCAGCATTTT. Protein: CASSLGSTGFHQPQHF.

CDR3 region: CASSYSPRQGATEAFF. CDR3 sequence (DNA): TGCGCCAGCAGCTACTCTCCCCGCCAGGGGGCGACTGAAGCTTTCTTT. The V call is TRBV5-1, the J call TRBJ1-1, with TRBD1 matching over 8 bases. The CDR3 extends over 16 amino acids. CDR1 is SGHRS and CDR2 is YFSETQ in the germline V gene. V shed 3 bases and J 5 bases; nucleotides not matched to a gene: 12.

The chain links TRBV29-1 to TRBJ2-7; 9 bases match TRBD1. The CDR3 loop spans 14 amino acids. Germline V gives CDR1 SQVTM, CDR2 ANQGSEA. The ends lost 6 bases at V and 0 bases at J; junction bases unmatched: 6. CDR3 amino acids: CSVSGTGYSYEQYF. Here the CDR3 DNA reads TGCAGCGTCTCCGGGACAGGGTACTCCTACGAGCAGTACTTC.

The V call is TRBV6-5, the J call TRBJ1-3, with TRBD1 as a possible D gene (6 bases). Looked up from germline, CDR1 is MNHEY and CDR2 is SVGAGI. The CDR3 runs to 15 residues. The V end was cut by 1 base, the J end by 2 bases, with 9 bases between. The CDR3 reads CASSYLSGAGNTIYF. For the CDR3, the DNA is TGTGCCAGCAGTTACTTGTCAGGGGCTGGAAACACCATATATTTT.

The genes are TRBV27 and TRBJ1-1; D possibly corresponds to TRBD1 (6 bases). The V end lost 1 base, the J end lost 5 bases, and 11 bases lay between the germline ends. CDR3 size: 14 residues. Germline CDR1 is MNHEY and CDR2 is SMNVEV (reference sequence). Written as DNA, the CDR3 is TGTGCCAGCAGTTTATTGACAGGTGGGACTGAAGCTTTCTTT. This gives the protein CASSLLTGGTEAFF.

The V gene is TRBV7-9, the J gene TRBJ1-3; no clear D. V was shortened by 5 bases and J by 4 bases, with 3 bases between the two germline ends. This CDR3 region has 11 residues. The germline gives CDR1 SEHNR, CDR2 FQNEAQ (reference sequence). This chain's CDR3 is CASSEGNTIYF. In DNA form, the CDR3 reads TGTGCCAGCAGCGAGGGAAACACCATATATTTT.

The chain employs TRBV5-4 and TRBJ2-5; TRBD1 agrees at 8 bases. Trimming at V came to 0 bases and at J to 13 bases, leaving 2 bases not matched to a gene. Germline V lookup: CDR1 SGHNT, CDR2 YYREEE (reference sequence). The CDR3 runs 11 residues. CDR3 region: CASSLGQGWYF. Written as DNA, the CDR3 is TGTGCCAGCAGCTTGGGACAGGGGTGGTACTTC.